The present T cell receptor beta chain was sequenced within a study of regulatory dendritic cells for organ transplantation. Background on the study: Monocytes received vitamin D3 on days 0 and 4, IL-10 on day 4. Dendritic cell cultures received LPS on day 6.

Repertoires were generated with immunoSEQ multiplex PCR, while TCRdb's copy carries only in-frame clones and drops some. In the table there are roughly 11,000 clones, roughly nine tenths of which are singletons. The V and J ends lost 1 base and 6 bases respectively, with 12 bases between them. Germline V gene lookup returns CDR1 LNHDA and CDR2 SQIVND (reference sequence). CDR3 length: 14 amino acids. CFSE-labeled sorted T cells met regulatory or mature dendritic cells for 5 days. Of note for this clone: Its antigen is undetermined.

Whole-study findings and limits: Memory CD8+ clonal expansion seemed more limited with regulatory than mature dendritic cells.

This TCR was sampled from a human donor in good health. The chain couples TRBV19 to TRBJ1-2; D call uncertain. The sequenced sample consisted of naive CD8+ T cells from blood cultured with dendritic cells. Subset denoted: CD45RA+ naive T cells. The CDR3 bases are TGTGCCAGTAGTATAGTTTCGGCGGACCATGGCTACACCTTC. It codes for CASSIVSADHGYTF.